This T cell receptor beta chain is from a study of T cells expressing NK-cell markers. Study-level points and caveats: These same clonotypes (in four donors) also led the CD3+CD56-NKG2C+ fraction. A range of roughly 1.0-7.0% of CD8+ T cells consisted of dominant NKG2C+ clonotypes in 5 to 7 donors.

Germline V gene lookup returns CDR1 SQVTM and CDR2 ANQGSEA. CDR3 length: 16 amino acids. A word on this clonotype: What it binds is unknown.

UMI-tagged 5'RACE template switching yielded the TCR beta cDNA. Following a re-call of the 5' RACE reads, TCRdb has one entry per CDR3 protein and lacks DNA. Here the sample table reports under 600,000 distinct CDR3 sequences. This receptor was identified in a woman in her fifties or sixties in good health. V is TRBV29-1 and J is TRBJ2-1; TCRdb's D gene call, TRBD2, goes unchecked for lack of DNA. Sequenced sample: blood T cells: a sorted CD56 or NKG2C T cell subset, CD4+ or CD8+ T cells, or bulk PBMC T cells (not recorded which). The CDR3 loop is CSVGRIAGRSYNEQFF.